This TCR beta chain comes out of a study of T cells in Graves' hyperthyroidism and ophthalmopathy. The study's findings and limits: Stable hyperthyroidism and ophthalmopathy were separated using 13 V-J signatures.

At least ten counts were recorded for this clonotype. The target antigen is unknown. Active moderate-to-severe ophthalmopathy, Clinical Activity Score at least 3, NOSPECS at least 4, under 3 months' duration. Clinicians diagnosed patients from clinical symptoms, serum thyroxine and TRAb, thyroid ultrasound and orbital computed tomography. TCR beta CDR3 regions were amplified from RNA. An initial round of RT-PCR targeting the TCR CDR3 relied on the HTBI primer set. TCRdb processed the multiplex PCR reads anew with MiXCR; each CDR3 protein has one entry. The sample consists of roughly 500,000 distinct CDR3 sequences, 22% of them appearing once. The specimen was blood. This TCR was sampled from a woman in her 70s with Graves' ophthalmopathy.

The DNA of the CDR3 is TGTGCCAGCAGTTTAGACCCGTTTGGACAGTCATACGAGCAGTACTTC. Translation gives CASSLDPFGQSYEQYF. The V gene is TRBV27, the J gene TRBJ2-7, with D possibly TRBD1 on 6 matching bases. CDR3 length: 16 residues. The germline CDR1 and CDR2 sequences are MNHEY and SMNVEV (reference sequence). Trimming left V 2 bases short and J 4 bases short, with 18 bases between.